This T cell receptor beta chain is from a study of T-cell reconstitution after alpha-beta-depleted transplantation in children. Study-level findings and limits: High day-60 TCRbeta diversity in some patients came from surviving recipient T cells and thymic progenitors. After transplant, at about two months, alpha-beta T cells were reportedly derived from several hundred expanded graft clones.

Worth noting for this clonotype: The target antigen is unknown.

Preparing the TCRbeta library involved the use of unique molecular identifiers. One entry per CDR3 protein, called by TCRdb with MiXCR from the PCR reads. The sample has tens of thousands of distinct CDR3 sequences; approximately 52% are singletons. Germline V gene lookup returns CDR1 WSHSY and CDR2 SAAADI. The length of the CDR3 is 15 residues. Trimming removed 2 bases from V and 0 bases from J, with 8 bases in between. The receptor comes from a boy younger than two with SCID, due to receive a stem cell transplant. The chain carries TRBV10-2 and TRBJ1-3; D uncertain. The sequences come from peripheral blood, collected before TCRalphabeta/CD19-depleted stem cell transplant. CDR3 region: CASSEGVFSGNTIYF. DNA for the CDR3: TGCGCCAGCAGTGAGGGGGTCTTCTCTGGAAACACCATATATTTT.